A selection of T cell receptor beta chains follows, all from one sample in a study of blood T cell repertoires in COVID-19. The repertoire was sequenced with immunoSEQ multiplex PCR; TCRdb's copy has only in-frame clones and lacks some. The sample records almost 90,000 clones, 90% being singletons. The sequenced material came from peripheral blood. The receptor source for this set is a man between 18 and 29 years old with COVID-19, enrolled during active disease. CDR3s leave out the opening cysteine and the closing phenylalanine or tryptophan.

CDR3 protein: ASSPGGQITEAF; V gene: TRBV11-3; CDR3 length: 12; J gene: TRBJ1-1
CDR3 protein: SVFDRANTEAF; V gene: TRBV29-1; CDR3 length: 11; J gene: TRBJ1-1
CDR3 protein: ASSLQGSDTQY; V gene: TRBV27; CDR3 length: 11; J gene: TRBJ2-3
CDR3 protein: ASSLAQGGSFYEQY; V gene: TRBV5-1; CDR3 length: 14; J gene: TRBJ2-7
CDR3 protein: ASSPSHRTRRPQH; V gene: TRBV27; CDR3 length: 13; J gene: TRBJ1-5
CDR3 protein: ASIFHEGTEAF; V gene: TRBV28; CDR3 length: 11; J gene: TRBJ1-1
CDR3 protein: ASSYSGISTDTQY; V gene: TRBV6-5; CDR3 length: 13; J gene: TRBJ2-3
CDR3 protein: ASSQENREYQPQH; V gene: TRBV4-3; CDR3 length: 13; J gene: TRBJ1-5
CDR3 protein: ASKVGPTYEQY; V gene: TRBV28; CDR3 length: 11; J gene: TRBJ2-7
CDR3 protein: ASSLSGTGRSRQF; V gene: TRBV11-3; CDR3 length: 13; J gene: TRBJ2-1
CDR3 protein: ASSEGEGHSETQY; V gene: TRBV6-1; CDR3 length: 13; J gene: TRBJ2-5
CDR3 protein: ASSTGTGVADTQY; V gene: TRBV19; CDR3 length: 13; J gene: TRBJ2-3
CDR3 protein: ATSRDPGLATDTQY; V gene: TRBV15; CDR3 length: 14; J gene: TRBJ2-3
CDR3 protein: ASSHPDYYEQY; V gene: TRBV5-4; CDR3 length: 11; J gene: TRBJ2-7